The TCR beta chain described here comes from a study of blood T cells in healthy people across ages. V lost 2 bases and J lost 7, with 8 bases in between. The CDR3 has 13 residues. CDR1 is SGHVS and CDR2 is FQNEAQ in the germline V gene. A second PCR, run for about 6 to 12 cycles, used a sample-barcoded 5' primer plus a J-beta primer mix. TCRdb re-called the 5' RACE reads with MiXCR, one entry per CDR3 protein. The table shows around 580,000 distinct CDR3 sequences, with about 45% occurring only once. The chain couples TRBV7-8 to TRBJ2-2; no definite D call. The clonotype was recovered from a man aged 80 or over in good health. The sample taken for sequencing was blood. In DNA, the CDR3 is TGTGCCAGCAGCTTATCTCGGGTCGGGGAGCTGTTTTTT. Translation gives CASSLSRVGELFF.